Below, 21 T cell receptor beta chains from the same sample are listed, as sequenced in a study of OX40 agonist ivuxolimab in advanced cancers. Generated by immunoSEQ multiplex PCR, the TCRdb table keeps only in-frame clones and is missing some. The sample includes about 50,000 clones, approximately 79% seen only once; the top ten take around 1.9%. Specimen: CD4+ or CD8+ T cells sorted from blood, collected in a trial of the OX40 agonist ivuxolimab. The receptors stem from an adult with an advanced solid tumor such as melanoma, head and neck, liver or kidney cancer.

The chain links TRBV7-2 to TRBJ1-1, with 7 positions matching TRBD1. V lost 6 bases and J lost 3; bases outside the gene matches: 7. Germline V lookup: CDR1 SGHTA, CDR2 FQGNSA. This CDR3 comprises 14 residues. The CDR3 DNA sequence: TGTGCCAGCAGGGAAACAGGGGCGGACACTGAAGCTTTCTTT. Protein product: CASRETGADTEAFF. Drawing the rest from reference TRBV7-2 and TRBJ1-1, the complete variable domain is GAGVSQSPSNKVTEKGKDVELRCDPISGHTALYWYRQSLGQGLEFLIYFQGNSAPDKSGLPSDRFSAERTGGSVSTLTIQRTQQEDSAVYLCASRETGADTEAFFGQGTRLTVV.

The chain has TRBV6-5 and TRBJ2-3, with D possibly being TRBD2 (6 bases). V gave up 3 bases and J gave up 6 bases, with 10 bases separating them. Germline assignment: CDR1 MNHEY and CDR2 SVGAGI. The CDR3 totals 13 residues. CDR3 residues: CASSYGTADTQYF. CDR3 DNA sequence: TGTGCCAGCAGTTATGGGACTGCGGATACGCAGTATTTT.

The chain joins TRBV7-2 to TRBJ2-2; 9 nucleotides align to TRBD1. The CDR3 length is 15 residues. The trim removed 6 bases at V and 5 bases at J, leaving 7 bases unmatched. Looked up from germline, CDR1 is SGHTA and CDR2 is FQGNSA. The CDR3 sequence is CASSPGQGYTGELFF. The CDR3 DNA reads TGTGCCAGCAGTCCTGGACAGGGGTATACCGGGGAGCTGTTTTTT.

The chain links TRBV4-3 to TRBJ2-3, with D maybe TRBD1 (6 bases). Trimming pared 1 base from V and 4 bases from J, leaving 12 bases between. Germline CDR1 reads LGHNA; CDR2 reads YSLEER. CDR3 length equals 15 residues. DNA of the CDR3: TGCGCCAGCAGCCAAGGCGACAGGTTGGCAGATACGCAGTATTTT. Translating it yields CASSQGDRLADTQYF.

The chain couples TRBV6-6 to TRBJ1-2; D not resolved. V gave up 2 bases and J gave up 4 bases, with 8 bases separating them. This CDR3 spans 13 amino acids. In germline, CDR1 is MNHNY, CDR2 SVGAGI (reference sequence). CDR3 region: CASSYRASYGYTF. In DNA form, the CDR3 reads TGTGCCAGCAGTTACAGGGCGTCCTATGGCTACACCTTC.

The V call is TRBV27, the J call TRBJ2-5, with D possibly called TRBD1 or TRBD2 (5 bases each). V gave up 7 bases and J gave up 6 bases, with 24 bases separating them. CDR1 is MNHEY and CDR2 is SMNVEV in the germline V gene (reference sequence). CDR3 size: 16 residues. CDR3 sequence: CASTFRVQGPRKTQYF. The CDR3 coding sequence is TGTGCCAGCACCTTTAGGGTGCAGGGACCAAGGAAGACCCAGTACTTC.

The chain combines TRBV18 with TRBJ2-6, with D unclear. This CDR3 has 15 amino acids. The ends were cut back, 2 bases at V and 0 bases at J, with 5 bases in the middle. Germline CDR1 and CDR2: KGHSH and LQKENI. The CDR3 loop is CASSPKGSGANVLTF. The CDR3 coding sequence is TGTGCCAGCTCACCAAAGGGCTCTGGGGCCAACGTCCTGACTTTC.

This rearrangement joins TRBV18 to TRBJ1-4, with a tentative D call TRBD1 (6 bases). Trimming shortened V by 0 bases and J by 6 bases, and 11 bases separated the two germline ends. The CDR3 length is 15 residues. In germline, CDR1 is KGHSH, CDR2 LQKENI. The CDR3 region has the DNA TGTGCCAGCTCACCACCGGGGGGGCAGGATGAAAAACTGTTTTTT. Its protein is CASSPPGGQDEKLFF.

This chain links TRBV7-8 with TRBJ1-1; D is unresolved. Per germline, CDR1 SGHVS and CDR2 FQNEAQ. Between the trimmed V and J ends, which lost 5 bases and 3 bases, there was a span of 19 bases. The CDR3 sequence is 16 residues long. The CDR3, as DNA: TGTGCCAGCAGCCCAAGGCTACCGGGCCCCTACACTGAAGCTTTCTTT. Translated: CASSPRLPGPYTEAFF.

The chain uses TRBV5-5 and TRBJ2-7; D not resolved. This CDR3 is built from 16 residues. Per the germline V gene, CDR1 is SGHKS and CDR2 is YYEKEE (reference sequence). V was clipped by 2 bases and J by 2 bases, with 17 bases between them. In DNA, the CDR3 is TGTGCCAGCAGCTTCAGAGGCACAGAATCAACCTACGAGCAGTACTTC. Translation gives CASSFRGTESTYEQYF.

The rearrangement uses TRBV7-2 and TRBJ2-1, with D hard to call. V gave up 0 bases and J gave up 6 bases, with 12 bases separating them. Germline V gene lookup returns CDR1 SGHTA and CDR2 FQGNSA. The CDR3 consists of 15 residues. In DNA form, the CDR3 reads TGTGCCAGCAGCTTAGCCCCATGGGGTGGCAATGAGCAGTTCTTC. Its protein product is CASSLAPWGGNEQFF.

The J gene is TRBJ2-3, the V gene TRBV27; D is unresolved. The CDR3 has 12 amino acids. The V end lost 8 bases, the J end lost 3 bases, and 9 bases lay between the germline ends. Germline assignment: CDR1 MNHEY and CDR2 SMNVEV (reference sequence). Here the CDR3 reads CASRDRTDTQYF. In DNA, the CDR3 is TGTGCCAGCCGAGATAGGACAGATACGCAGTATTTT.

The J gene is TRBJ1-1, the V gene TRBV5-6; D gene uncertain. Germline CDR1 reads SGHDT; CDR2 reads YYEEEE. The CDR3 sequence is 12 residues long. Trimming shortened V by 3 bases and J by 6 bases, and 9 bases separated the two germline ends. The CDR3 spells CASSSLGSEAFF. The CDR3 DNA reads as TGTGCCAGCAGCTCGTTAGGCTCTGAAGCTTTCTTT.

The chain joins TRBV2 to TRBJ2-1, with TRBD2 identical over 7 bases. Germline V gene lookup returns CDR1 SNHLY and CDR2 FYNNEI. The CDR3 extends over 15 amino acids. V lost 8 bases to trimming and J lost 9 bases; unmatched junction nucleotides: 16. CDR3 in amino acids: CASGPLAEGRGEQFF. Written as DNA, the CDR3 is TGTGCCAGCGGCCCCCTAGCGGAGGGGAGGGGTGAGCAGTTCTTC.

The CDR3 spells CASSLLDEQFF. CDR3 in DNA: TGCGCCAGCAGCCTTCTAGATGAGCAGTTCTTC. The chain couples TRBV5-1 to TRBJ2-1; D unclear. Germline assignment: CDR1 SGHRS and CDR2 YFSETQ. Trimming left V 4 bases short and J 8 bases short, with 7 bases between. The CDR3 consists of 11 residues.

V is TRBV7-2 and J is TRBJ2-5; no definite D call. Germline CDR1 reads SGHTA; CDR2 reads FQGNSA. The CDR3 is 16 residues long. V lost 4 bases, J lost 0 bases, and 15 bases lay in between. In DNA, the CDR3 is TGTGCCAGCAGCTCGCTCTCGGGTAACCACCAAGAGACCCAGTACTTC. It specifies CASSSLSGNHQETQYF.

V usage is TRBV7-2 and J usage is TRBJ2-1, with TRBD1 matching over 9 bases. The V gene end was trimmed by 5 bases and the J gene end by 9 bases; junction bases not matched to a gene: 5. The CDR3 is 13 residues long. Germline CDR1 and CDR2: SGHTA and FQGNSA. CDR3 sequence reads: CASSRDREREQFF. CDR3 DNA: TGTGCCAGCAGCCGGGACAGGGAACGTGAGCAGTTCTTC.

The V call is TRBV7-2, the J call TRBJ2-1; 13 bases are shared with TRBD2. With 5 bases clipped from V and 7 bases from J, the junction kept 8 bases outside the gene matches. This CDR3 is built from 16 residues. CDR1 and CDR2 (germline): SGHTA, FQGNSA. The CDR3 bases are TGTGCCAGCAGCACTGGGACTAGCGGGACTGGGAATGAGCAGTTCTTC. Protein: CASSTGTSGTGNEQFF.

The chain combines TRBV5-6 with TRBJ1-2; D may be TRBD1 (5 bases). Trimming stripped 3 bases from V and 5 bases from J, with 14 bases between. CDR1 and CDR2 (germline): SGHDT, YYEEEE. The CDR3 is 14 residues long. CDR3 in amino acids: CASSSPGTRYGYTF. In DNA, the CDR3 is TGTGCCAGCAGCTCGCCCGGGACTCGATATGGCTACACCTTC.

CDR3 in amino acids: CASSIQGAGNTEAFF. CDR3 coding DNA: TGTGCCAGCAGCATACAGGGGGCAGGCAACACTGAAGCTTTCTTT. V gene TRBV7-9 combines with J gene TRBJ1-1; 9 bases fit TRBD1. Germline CDR1 and CDR2: SEHNR and FQNEAQ (reference sequence). Losses at the gene ends were 5 bases for V and 2 bases for J; bases not matched to a gene: 6. The CDR3 totals 15 residues.

The V gene is TRBV5-1, the J gene TRBJ2-2; no reliable D call. Per germline, CDR1 SGHRS and CDR2 YFSETQ. CDR3 size: 14 residues. Trimming removed 2 bases from V and 4 bases from J, with 9 bases in between. The CDR3 is CASSFTERTGELFF. The CDR3 DNA is TGCGCCAGCAGCTTCACAGAGCGCACCGGGGAGCTGTTTTTT.